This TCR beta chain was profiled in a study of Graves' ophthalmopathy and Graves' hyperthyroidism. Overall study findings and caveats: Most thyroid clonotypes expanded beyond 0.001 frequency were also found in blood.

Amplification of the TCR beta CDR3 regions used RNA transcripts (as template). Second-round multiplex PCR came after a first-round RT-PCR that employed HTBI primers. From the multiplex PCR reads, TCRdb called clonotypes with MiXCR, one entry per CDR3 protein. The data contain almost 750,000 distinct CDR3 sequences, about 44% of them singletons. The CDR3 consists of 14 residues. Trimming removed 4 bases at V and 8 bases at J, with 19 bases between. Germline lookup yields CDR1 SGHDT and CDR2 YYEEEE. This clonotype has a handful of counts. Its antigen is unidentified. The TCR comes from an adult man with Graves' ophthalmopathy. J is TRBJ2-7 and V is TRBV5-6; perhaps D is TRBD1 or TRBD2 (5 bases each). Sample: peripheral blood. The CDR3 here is CASSPGRNPDQQYF. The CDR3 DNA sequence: TGTGCCAGCAGCCCGGGACGCAACCCGGACCAGCAGTACTTC.